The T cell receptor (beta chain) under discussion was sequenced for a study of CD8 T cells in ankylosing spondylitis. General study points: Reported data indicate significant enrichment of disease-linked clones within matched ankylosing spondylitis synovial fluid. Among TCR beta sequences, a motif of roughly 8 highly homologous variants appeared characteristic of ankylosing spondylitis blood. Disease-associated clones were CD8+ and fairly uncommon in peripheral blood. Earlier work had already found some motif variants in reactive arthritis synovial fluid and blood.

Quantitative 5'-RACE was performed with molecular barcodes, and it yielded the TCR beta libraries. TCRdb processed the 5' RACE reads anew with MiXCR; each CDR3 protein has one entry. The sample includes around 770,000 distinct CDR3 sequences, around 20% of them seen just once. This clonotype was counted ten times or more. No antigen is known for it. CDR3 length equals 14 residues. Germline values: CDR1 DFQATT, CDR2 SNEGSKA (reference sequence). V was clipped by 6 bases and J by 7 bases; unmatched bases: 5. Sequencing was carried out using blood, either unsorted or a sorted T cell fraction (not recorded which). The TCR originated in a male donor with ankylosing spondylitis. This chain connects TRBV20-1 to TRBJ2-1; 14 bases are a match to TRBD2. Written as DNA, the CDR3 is TGCAGTGCAGGGACTAGCGGGAGAGGAAATGAGCAGTTCTTC. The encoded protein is CSAGTSGRGNEQFF.